This T cell receptor beta chain emerged from a study of cytomegalovirus exposure and HLA in healthy donors. Although they were nominally healthy when sampled, donors likely had unrecorded immune exposures. The PCR used 60 Vbeta and 13 Jbeta primers. Measured with immunoSEQ multiplex PCR; TCRdb has only the in-frame clones, and not every one. Here the sample spans some 180,000 clones, 79% being singletons. The CDR3 is made up of 18 amino acids. V lost 0 bases, J lost 1 base, and 18 bases lay in between. Germline V lookup: CDR1 LNHNV, CDR2 YYDKDF (reference sequence). Sequencing was done on a sample of PBMCs. The TCR sequence derives from a woman in her 30s in good health and CMV-seropositive. The chain couples TRBV15 to TRBJ1-1; D remains unclear. The CDR3 DNA follows: TGTGCCACCAGCAGAGATCTTCAATACGGAGGAGCGAACACTGAAGCTTTCTTT. This sequence encodes CATSRDLQYGGANTEAFF.